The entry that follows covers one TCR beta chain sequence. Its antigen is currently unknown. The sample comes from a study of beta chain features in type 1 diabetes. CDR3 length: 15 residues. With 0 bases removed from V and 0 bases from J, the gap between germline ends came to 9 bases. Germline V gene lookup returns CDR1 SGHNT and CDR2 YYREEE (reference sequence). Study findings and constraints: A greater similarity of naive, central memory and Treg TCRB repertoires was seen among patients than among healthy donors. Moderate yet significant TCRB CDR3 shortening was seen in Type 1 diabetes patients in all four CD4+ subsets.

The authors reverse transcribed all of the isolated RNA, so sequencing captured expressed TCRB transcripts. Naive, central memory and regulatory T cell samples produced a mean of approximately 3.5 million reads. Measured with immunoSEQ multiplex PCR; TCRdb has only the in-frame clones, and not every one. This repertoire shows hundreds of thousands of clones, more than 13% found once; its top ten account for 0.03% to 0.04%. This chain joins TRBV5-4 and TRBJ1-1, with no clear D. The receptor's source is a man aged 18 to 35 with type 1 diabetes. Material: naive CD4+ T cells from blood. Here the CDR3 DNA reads TGTGCCAGCAGCTTGGTACAGAACCTGAACACTGAAGCTTTCTTT. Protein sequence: CASSLVQNLNTEAFF.